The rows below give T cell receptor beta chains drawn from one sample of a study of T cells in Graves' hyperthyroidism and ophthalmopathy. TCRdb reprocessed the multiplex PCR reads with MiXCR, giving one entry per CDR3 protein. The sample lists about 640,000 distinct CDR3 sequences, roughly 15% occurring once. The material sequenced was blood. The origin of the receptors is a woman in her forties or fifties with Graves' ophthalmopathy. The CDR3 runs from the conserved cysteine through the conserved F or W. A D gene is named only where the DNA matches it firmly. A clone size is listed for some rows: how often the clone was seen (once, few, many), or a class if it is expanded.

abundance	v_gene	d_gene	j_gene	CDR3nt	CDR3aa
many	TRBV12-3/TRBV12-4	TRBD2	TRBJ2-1	TGTGCCAGCAGCCTACTAGCGGGAGGGAGTGAGCAGTTCTTC	CASSLLAGGSEQFF
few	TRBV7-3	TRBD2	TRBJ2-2	TGTGCCAGCAGACCCGGGACTAGCGATTTTACCGGGGAGCTGTTTTTT	CASRPGTSDFTGELFF
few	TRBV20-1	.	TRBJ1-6	TGCAGTGCTAGAGGTCGGGCCCACCGAACCTCCTATAATTCACCCCTCCACTTT	CSARGRAHRTSYNSPLHF
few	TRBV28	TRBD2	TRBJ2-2	TGTGCCAGCAGTTCCCTAGCGGAGAACACCGGGGAGCTGTTTTTT	CASSSLAENTGELFF
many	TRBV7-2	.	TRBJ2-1	TGTGCCAGCAGCCCCCCCCACAATGAGCAGTTCTTC	CASSPPHNEQFF
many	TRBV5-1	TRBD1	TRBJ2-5	TGCGCCAGCAGCTTGGCAGGGGGCGGAGAGACCCAGTACTTC	CASSLAGGGETQYF
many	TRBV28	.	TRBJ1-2	TGTGCCAGCAGACCCCTCCTGGGGGAGGTAGCAAATTGGAATGGCTACACCTTC	CASRPLLGEVANWNGYTF
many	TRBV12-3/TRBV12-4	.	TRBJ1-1	TGTGCCAGCAGTTTAGGGATTCAGAACACTGAAGCTTTCTTT	CASSLGIQNTEAFF
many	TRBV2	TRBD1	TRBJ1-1	TGTGCCAGCAGTGATGGGACAGGGGGCGCGGGCACTGAAGCTTTCTTT	CASSDGTGGAGTEAFF
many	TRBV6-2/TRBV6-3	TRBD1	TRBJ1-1	TGTGCCAGCAGGACAGGGTACGTCGGTGAAGCTTTCTTT	CASRTGYVGEAFF
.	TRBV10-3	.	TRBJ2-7	TGTGCCATCAGTGAGGGGACACGACAGATCAAGAACTACGAGCAGTACTTC	CAISEGTRQIKNYEQYF
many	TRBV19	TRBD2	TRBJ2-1	TGTGCCAGTAGTATCCTCACTAGCGGGAGCTACAATGAGCAGTTCTTC	CASSILTSGSYNEQFF
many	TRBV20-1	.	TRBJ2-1	TGCAGTGCTAGCATTTTCGGGGGAGTAAGGATCCATGAGCAGTTCTTC	CSASIFGGVRIHEQFF
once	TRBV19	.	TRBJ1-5	TGTGCCAGTAGTATATCAGGGGCTAGCAATCAGCCCCAGCATTTT	CASSISGASNQPQHF
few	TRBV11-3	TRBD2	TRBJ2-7	TGTGCCAGCAGCTCTACTAGCGGGAGGCCCCCCCACGAGCAGTACTTC	CASSSTSGRPPHEQYF
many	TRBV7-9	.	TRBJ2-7	TGTGCCAGCAGCTTAACCGGGACACACTACGAGCAGTACTTC	CASSLTGTHYEQYF
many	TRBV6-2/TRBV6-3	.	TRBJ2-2	TGTGCCAGCAGTTACCGTCAGGGAGCGAACACCGGGGAGCTGTTTTTT	CASSYRQGANTGELFF
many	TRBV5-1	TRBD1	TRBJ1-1	TGCGCCAGCAGCTTGGGGGACAGGGGGAACATGAACACTGAAGCTTTCTTT	CASSLGDRGNMNTEAFF
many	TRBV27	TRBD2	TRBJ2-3	TGTGCCAGCAGTTTAACTAGCGGGAGAGGCCGTAGCACAGATACGCAGTATTTT	CASSLTSGRGRSTDTQYF
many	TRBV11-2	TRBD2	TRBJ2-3	TGTGCCAGCAGCTTAGCGGGGCGGGAGGGCCGCACAGATACGCAGTATTTT	CASSLAGREGRTDTQYF
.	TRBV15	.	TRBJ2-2	TGTGCCACCAGCTCTAGGGGTGGCGGGGAGCTGTTTTTT	CATSSRGGGELFF
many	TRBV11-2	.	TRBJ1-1	TGTGCCAGCAGCATGAAATTGAACACTGAAGCTTTCTTT	CASSMKLNTEAFF
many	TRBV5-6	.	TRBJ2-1	TGTGCCAGCAGCTTTGGGACTACCAGGGGATACAATGAGCAGTTCTTC	CASSFGTTRGYNEQFF
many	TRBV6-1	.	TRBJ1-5	TGTGCCAGCAGCGGGAGGACAGTAAGCAATCAGCCCCAGCATTTT	CASSGRTVSNQPQHF
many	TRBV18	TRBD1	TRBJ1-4	TGTGCCAGCTCACGAAACCAGGGGGCGCGGGAAAAACTGTTTTTT	CASSRNQGAREKLFF
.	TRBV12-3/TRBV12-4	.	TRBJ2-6	TGTGCCAGCAGTTTCGACGGTGGCTCTGGGGCCAACGTCCTGACTTTC	CASSFDGGSGANVLTF
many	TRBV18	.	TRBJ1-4	TGTGCCAGCTCACTCGACCAGGGCGCGAGTGAAAAACTGTTTTTT	CASSLDQGASEKLFF
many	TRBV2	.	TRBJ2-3	TGTGCCAGCAGTGAAACCGATTGGGCGGGGACGCAGTATTTT	CASSETDWAGTQYF
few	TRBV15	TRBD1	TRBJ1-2	TGTGCCACCAGCAAACAGGGGAGGATCGACTATGGCTACACCTTC	CATSKQGRIDYGYTF
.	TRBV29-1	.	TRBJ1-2	TGCAGCGTTGACAAGATATGGGGGTTTGACTATGGCTACACCTTC	CSVDKIWGFDYGYTF
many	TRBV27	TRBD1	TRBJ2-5	TGTGCCAGCAGTTATTCCGACAGGGGGGCAGAGACCCAGTACTTC	CASSYSDRGAETQYF
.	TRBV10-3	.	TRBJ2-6	TGTGCCATCAGAACGGGGCTCTCTGGGGCCAACGTCCTGACTTTC	CAIRTGLSGANVLTF
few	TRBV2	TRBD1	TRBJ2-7	TGTGCCACCAGTGAGTCGACAGGGTTCCACGAGCAGTACTTC	CATSESTGFHEQYF
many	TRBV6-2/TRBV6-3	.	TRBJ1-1	TGTGCCAGCAGTTACGGGGTGATGAACACTGAAGCTTTCTTT	CASSYGVMNTEAFF
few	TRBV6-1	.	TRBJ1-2	TGTGCCAGCAGTTTTTTTGAGCAGGGAAGGTATGGCTACACCTTC	CASSFFEQGRYGYTF
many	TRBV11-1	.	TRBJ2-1	TGTGCCAGCAGCCAGTCCTATAGGAATGAGCAGTTCTTC	CASSQSYRNEQFF
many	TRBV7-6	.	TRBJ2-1	TGTGCCAGCAGCTTAAGTTGGCGGTCAGGGGGAGGTGAGCAGTTCTTC	CASSLSWRSGGGEQFF
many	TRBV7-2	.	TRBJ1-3	TGTGCCAGCAGCCTTGACAAGGCGGCTGGAAACACCATATATTTT	CASSLDKAAGNTIYF
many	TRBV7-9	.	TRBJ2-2	TGTGCCAGCAGGGAAAGAGGGGAGCTGTTTTTT	CASRERGELFF
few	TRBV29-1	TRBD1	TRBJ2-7	TGCAGCGTCCTGACCCGACAGGGCTCTCGGTACGAGCAGTACTTC	CSVLTRQGSRYEQYF
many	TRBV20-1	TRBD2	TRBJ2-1	TGCAGTGCTAGATCAATTGGGAGGACTAGCGGGTCTTACAATGAGCAGTTCTTC	CSARSIGRTSGSYNEQFF
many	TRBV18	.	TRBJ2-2	TGTGCCAGCTCACACGGGAGAGAAACCGGGGAGCTGTTTTTT	CASSHGRETGELFF
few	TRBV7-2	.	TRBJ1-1	TGTGCCAGCAGCTCAACTCCGACAGGAATGGCTGAAGCTTTCTTT	CASSSTPTGMAEAFF
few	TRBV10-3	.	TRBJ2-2	TGTGCCATCAGTGAGTCGGCAGGGATCACCGGGGAGCTGTTTTTT	CAISESAGITGELFF
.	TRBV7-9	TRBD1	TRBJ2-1	TGTGCCAGCAGCTTAGGAGGAGTAGGGGGCAGCTCCTACAATGAGCAGTTCTTC	CASSLGGVGGSSYNEQFF